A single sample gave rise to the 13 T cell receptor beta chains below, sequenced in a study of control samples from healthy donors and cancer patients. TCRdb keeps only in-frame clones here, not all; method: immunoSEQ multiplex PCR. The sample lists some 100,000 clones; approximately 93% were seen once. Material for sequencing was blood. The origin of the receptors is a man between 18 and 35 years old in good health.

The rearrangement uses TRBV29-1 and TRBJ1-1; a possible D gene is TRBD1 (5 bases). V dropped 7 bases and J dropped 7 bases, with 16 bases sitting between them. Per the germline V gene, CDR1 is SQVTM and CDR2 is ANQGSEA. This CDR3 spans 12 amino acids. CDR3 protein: CSADQGPNEAFF. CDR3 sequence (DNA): TGCAGCGCCGATCAGGGTCCCAATGAAGCTTTCTTT. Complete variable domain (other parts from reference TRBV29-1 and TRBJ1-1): SAVISQKPSRDICQRGTSLTIQCQVDSQVTMMFWYRQQPGQSLTLIATANQGSEATYESGFVIDKFPISRPNLTFSTLTVSNMSPEDSSIYLCSADQGPNEAFFGQGTRLTVV.

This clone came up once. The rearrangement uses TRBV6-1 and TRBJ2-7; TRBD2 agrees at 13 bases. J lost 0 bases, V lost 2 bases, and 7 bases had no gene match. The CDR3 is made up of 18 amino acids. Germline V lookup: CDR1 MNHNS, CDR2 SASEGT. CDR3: CASSEPGLAGPSSYEQYF. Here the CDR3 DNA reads TGTGCCAGCAGTGAACCGGGACTAGCGGGACCTAGCTCCTACGAGCAGTACTTC.

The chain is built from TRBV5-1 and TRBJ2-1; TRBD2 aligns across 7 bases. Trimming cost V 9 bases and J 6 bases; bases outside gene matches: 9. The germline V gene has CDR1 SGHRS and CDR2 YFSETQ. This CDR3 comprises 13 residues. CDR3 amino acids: CATGLELGNEQFF. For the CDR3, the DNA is TGCGCCACAGGACTAGAGTTGGGCAATGAGCAGTTCTTC.

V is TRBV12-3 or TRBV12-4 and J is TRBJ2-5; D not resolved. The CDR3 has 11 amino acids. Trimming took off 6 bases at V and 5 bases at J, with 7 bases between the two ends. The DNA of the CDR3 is TGTGCCAGCAGCTTCGACGAGACCCAGTACTTC. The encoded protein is CASSFDETQYF.

CDR3 protein: CASGRGLRATEAFF. As DNA, the CDR3 is TGTGCCAGCGGGAGAGGACTTCGGGCCACTGAAGCTTTCTTT. The V gene is TRBV2, the J gene TRBJ1-1; no definite D call. Trimming took 8 bases from V and 4 from J, leaving 17 bases between them. CDR1 SNHLY and CDR2 FYNNEI come from the germline V gene. This CDR3 is 14 amino acids long.

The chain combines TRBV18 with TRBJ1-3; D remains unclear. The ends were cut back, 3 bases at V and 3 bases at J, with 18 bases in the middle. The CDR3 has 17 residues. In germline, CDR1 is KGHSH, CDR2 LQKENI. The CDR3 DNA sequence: TGTGCCAGCTCACCCAATACGATACGTCTGGGTGGAAACACCATATATTTT. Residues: CASSPNTIRLGGNTIYF.

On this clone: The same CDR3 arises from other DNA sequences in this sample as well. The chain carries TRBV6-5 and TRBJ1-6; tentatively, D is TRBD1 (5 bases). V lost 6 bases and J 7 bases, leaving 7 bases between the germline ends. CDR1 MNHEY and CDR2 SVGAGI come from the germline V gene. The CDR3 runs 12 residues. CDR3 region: CASRRGNSPLHF. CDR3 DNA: TGTGCCAGCAGGAGGGGCAATTCACCCCTCCACTTT.

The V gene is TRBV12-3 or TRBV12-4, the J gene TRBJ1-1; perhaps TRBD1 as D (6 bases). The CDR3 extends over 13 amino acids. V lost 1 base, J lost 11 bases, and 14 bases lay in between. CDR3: CASSLGGGSPAFF. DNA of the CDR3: TGTGCCAGCAGTTTAGGTGGGGGCAGCCCGGCTTTCTTT.

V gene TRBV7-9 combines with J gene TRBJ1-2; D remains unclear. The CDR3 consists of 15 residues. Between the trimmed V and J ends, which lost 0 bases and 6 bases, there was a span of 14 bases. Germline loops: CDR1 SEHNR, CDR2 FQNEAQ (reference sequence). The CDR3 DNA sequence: TGTGCCAGCAGCTTAGCGCAAGGCAGATTGGATGGCTACACCTTC. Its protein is CASSLAQGRLDGYTF.

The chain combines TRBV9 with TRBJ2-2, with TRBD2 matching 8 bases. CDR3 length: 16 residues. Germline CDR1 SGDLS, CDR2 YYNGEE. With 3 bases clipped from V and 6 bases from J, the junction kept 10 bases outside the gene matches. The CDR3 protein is CASSATGGRLAGELFF. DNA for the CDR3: TGTGCCAGCAGCGCCACGGGAGGGCGGCTGGCCGGGGAGCTGTTTTTT.

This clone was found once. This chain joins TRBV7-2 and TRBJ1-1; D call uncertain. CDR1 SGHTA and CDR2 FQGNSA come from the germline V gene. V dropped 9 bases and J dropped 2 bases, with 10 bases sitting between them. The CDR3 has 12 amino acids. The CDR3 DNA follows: TGTGCCAGTCGAAGAACCAACACTGAAGCTTTCTTT. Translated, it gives CASRRTNTEAFF.

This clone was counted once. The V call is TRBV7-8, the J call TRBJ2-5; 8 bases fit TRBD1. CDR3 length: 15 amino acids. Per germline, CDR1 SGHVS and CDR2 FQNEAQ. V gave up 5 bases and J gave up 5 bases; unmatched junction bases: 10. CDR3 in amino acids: CASSQGTGQEETQYF. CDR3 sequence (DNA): TGTGCCAGCAGCCAGGGGACGGGACAGGAGGAGACCCAGTACTTC.

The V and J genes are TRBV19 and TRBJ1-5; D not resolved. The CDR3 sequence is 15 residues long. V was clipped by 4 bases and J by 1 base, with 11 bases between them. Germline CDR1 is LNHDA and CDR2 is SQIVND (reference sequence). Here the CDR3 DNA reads TGTGCCAGTAGTAGGGCCCGGCCAAGCAATCAGCCCCAGCATTTT. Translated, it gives CASSRARPSNQPQHF.